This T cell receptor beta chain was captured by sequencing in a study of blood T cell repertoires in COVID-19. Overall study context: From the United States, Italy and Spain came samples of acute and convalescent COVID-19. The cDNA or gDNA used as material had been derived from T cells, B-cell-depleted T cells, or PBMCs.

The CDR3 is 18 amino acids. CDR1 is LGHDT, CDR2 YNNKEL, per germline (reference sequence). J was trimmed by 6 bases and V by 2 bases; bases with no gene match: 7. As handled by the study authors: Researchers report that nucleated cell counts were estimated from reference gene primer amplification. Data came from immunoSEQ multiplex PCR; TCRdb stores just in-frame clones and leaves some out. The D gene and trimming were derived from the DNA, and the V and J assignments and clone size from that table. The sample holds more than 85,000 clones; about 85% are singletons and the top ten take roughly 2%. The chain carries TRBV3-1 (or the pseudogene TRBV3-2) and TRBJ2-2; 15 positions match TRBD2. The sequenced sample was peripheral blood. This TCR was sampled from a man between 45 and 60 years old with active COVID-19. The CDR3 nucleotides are TGTGCCAGCAGCCAAAGGACTAGCGGGGGGGGGATCCCCGGGGAGCTGTTTTTT. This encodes CASSQRTSGGGIPGELFF.